Listed here are 8 T cell receptor beta chains from one sample, sequenced in a study of T cell changes during pregnancy in multiple sclerosis (dated by TCRdb to 2018 to 2020). The library came from the immunoSEQ multiplex PCR assay. TCRdb limited this immuneACCESS table to in-frame rearrangements with V and J called. A share of clones is missing; checked studies link under half to unresolved V genes, and the rest is unexplained. The sample records about 70,000 clones, more than 85% of which are singletons. The ten largest clones take up 2.3% of the sample. This specimen was peripheral blood, taken in the first trimester of pregnancy. Receptor source: a female donor with multiple sclerosis, enrolled in a pregnancy study.

V gene TRBV11-2 combines with J gene TRBJ2-3; no definite D call. The germline CDR1 and CDR2 sequences are SGHAT and FQNNGV. V shed 2 bases and J shed 7 bases, with 10 bases lying between them. The length of the CDR3 is 13 residues. Here the CDR3 DNA reads TGTGCCAGCAGCTTACCTGTGGAGCATACGCAGTATTTT. Translated: CASSLPVEHTQYF.

This rearrangement joins TRBV5-1 to TRBJ2-7, with no clear D. The germline CDR1 and CDR2 sequences are SGHRS and YFSETQ. Trimming stripped 0 bases from V and 7 bases from J, with 17 bases between. The CDR3 totals 15 residues. In DNA, the CDR3 is TGCGCCAGCAGCTTGGAGGCACGGATCCGGGTTGAGCAGTACTTC. Translation: CASSLEARIRVEQYF.

This clone was recorded once. DNA for the CDR3: TGTGCCACCAGCAGGGATACAGGGGAAAAACTGTTTTTT. It is translated as CATSRDTGEKLFF. The rearrangement uses TRBV15 and TRBJ1-4; a possible D gene is TRBD1 (6 bases). Trimming pared 3 bases from V and 8 bases from J, leaving 10 bases between. Germline-derived CDR1 and CDR2 are LNHNV and YYDKDF (reference sequence). The CDR3 loop spans 13 amino acids.

The chain joins TRBV27 to TRBJ2-7; D might be TRBD2 (6 bases). V was trimmed by 5 bases and J by 7 bases, leaving 18 bases between them. This CDR3 region has 14 residues. Germline V CDR1 and CDR2: MNHEY, SMNVEV (reference sequence). The DNA for the CDR3 is TGTGCCAGCAGTAAACCGGGACTCCCTAGAGAGCAGTACTTC. Protein sequence: CASSKPGLPREQYF.

The chain joins TRBV30 to TRBJ1-6; D is unclear. CDR1 GTSNPN and CDR2 SVGIG come from the germline V gene (reference sequence). Trimming took 4 bases from V and 7 from J, leaving 11 bases between them. The length of the CDR3 is 13 residues. For the CDR3, the DNA is TGTGCCTGGAACCGGGGTGGAAATTCACCCCTCCACTTT. It is translated as CAWNRGGNSPLHF.

The chain is built from TRBV29-1 and TRBJ2-3; 7 bases are shared with TRBD1. Germline trimming cut 6 bases from V and 3 bases from J; bases unmatched to any gene: 0. The CDR3 spans 11 residues. Germline V gene data show CDR1 as SQVTM and CDR2 as ANQGSEA. The DNA for the CDR3 is TGCAGCGTACAGGGGACAGATACGCAGTATTTT. Amino acids: CSVQGTDTQYF.

Written as DNA, the CDR3 is TGTGCCACCAGCCTGGACAGGCGCAATCAGCCCCAGCATTTT. Its translation: CATSLDRRNQPQHF. The chain uses TRBV15 and TRBJ1-5; TRBD1 aligns across 7 bases. V was clipped by 5 bases and J by 2 bases; unmatched bases: 3. Germline CDR1 LNHNV, CDR2 YYDKDF (reference sequence). The CDR3 spans 14 residues. The entire variable domain, with the rest obtained from reference TRBV15 and TRBJ1-5, is as follows: DAMVIQNPRYQVTQFGKPVTLSCSQTLNHNVMYWYQQKSSQAPKLLFHYYDKDFNNEADTPDNFQSRRPNTSFCFLDIRSPGLGDTAMYLCATSLDRRNQPQHFGDGTRLSIL.

The rearrangement links TRBV4-1 to TRBJ2-7; possible D gene TRBD2, 6 bases. The CDR3 runs to 14 residues. In germline, CDR1 is MGHRA, CDR2 YSYEKL. V lost 7 bases and J lost 4, with 17 bases in between. The CDR3 bases are TGCGCCAGCACCCTGCGGCTGGGGGGTTACGAGCAGTACTTC. It codes for CASTLRLGGYEQYF.